The clone carrying this T cell receptor (beta chain) was seen just once. Its specificity is not known. In the authors' workflow: ImmunoSEQ output held junction-only sequences without quality scores, so filtering differed. Only in-frame clones appear in the TCRdb table, and some are missing; sequencing was by immunoSEQ multiplex PCR. The D gene and trimming were derived from the DNA, and the V and J assignments and clone size from that table. The repertoire has nearly 750,000 clones, just under 75% of them found once; the top ten carry more than 1.5%. The sample belongs to a study of shared clonotypes between healthy human individuals. The study's findings and limits: Around 5.3% of naive CD4 clonotypes were shared across several donors. Rarefaction exposed incomplete sorted-subset sequencing despite large depth.

Free of recent acute infections or vaccinations, the donors were healthy HIV-negative adults. Specimen: memory CD4+ T cells sorted from blood. Subset given: CD45RA-negative fraction. This clonotype was obtained from a woman in her twenties or thirties in good health.

This CDR3 reads CASSLGLAGNLRSSYEQYF. The DNA of the CDR3 is TGTGCCAGCAGTCTAGGACTAGCGGGAAACCTGAGGAGCTCCTACGAGCAGTACTTC. The J gene is TRBJ2-7, the V gene TRBV28, with TRBD2 matching over 12 bases. The CDR3 runs to 19 residues. V trimming: 5 bases; J trimming: 0 bases; junction bases outside the gene matches: 14. Germline V lookup: CDR1 MDHEN, CDR2 SYDVKM.